This TCR beta chain was obtained from a study of cytomegalovirus exposure and HLA in healthy donors. General study findings and limits: Later analysis showed most CMV-associated TCR beta chains appearing HLA-restricted. Researchers reported in a later analysis that a missense DCLRE1C variant was tied to TCR beta V- and J-gene trimming.

Primers: 60 Vbeta forward and 13 Jbeta reverse. Here immunoSEQ multiplex PCR was the method, and the copy in TCRdb shows in-frame clones only, minus some. The sample shows some 200,000 clones, 75% to 85% of them seen only once. CDR3 length: 14 residues. Trimming took 5 bases from V and 6 from J, leaving 15 bases between them. The germline V gene encodes CDR1 SGHTA and CDR2 FQGTGA. On this clone: As yet, its antigen is unknown.

The chain couples TRBV7-3 to TRBJ2-3; no definite D call. The origin of this receptor is a woman between 35 and 50 years old in good health and CMV-seronegative. The sequencing sample was made of PBMCs. The CDR3 loop reads CASSPTNSDDTQYF. As DNA, the CDR3 is TGTGCCAGCAGCCCGACCAACAGTGACGATACGCAGTATTTT.